This TCR beta chain was observed in a study of post-analysis software for immune sequencing data. For the study at large: Relapsing-remitting, secondary progressive and progressive-relapsing forms made up the multiple sclerosis disease courses.

The library was made from cDNA and included unique molecular identifiers. T cells, about 0.9 to 10 million of them, yielded approximately 530,000 cDNA molecules. Via MiXCR, TCRdb re-called the PCR reads, giving one row per CDR3 protein. Of 450,000 or so distinct CDR3 sequences detected, less than 45% appear once; the ten largest clones hold around an eighth. This clonotype was observed a few times. Its target is not known. Study results and caveats: Patients with multiple sclerosis recorded significantly lower normalized Chao1 diversity than controls, the study found.

This receptor was identified in a girl aged 10-17 years with multiple sclerosis. Sequencing was done on a sample of blood.

CDR3 bases: TGTGCCAGCAGCCAAGGTCCAGGGGGCGAAAGTTGGAACACTGAAGCTTTCTTT. Encoded protein: CASSQGPGGESWNTEAFF. The J gene is TRBJ1-1, the V gene TRBV4-2, with TRBD1 identical over 8 bases. This CDR3 spans 18 amino acids. V shed 1 base and J 1 base; nucleotides not matched to a gene: 11. Per the germline V gene, CDR1 is LGHNA and CDR2 is YNFKEQ.